The 5 T cell receptor beta chains below come from one sample, sequenced in a study of control samples from healthy donors and cancer patients. Profiling relied on immunoSEQ multiplex PCR, and the TCRdb table lists in-frame clones only, not all of them. Among about 140,000 clones, less than 90% were seen once, and the ten largest hold around 8.2%. Source material: blood. Receptor source: a woman in her twenties or thirties in good health.

This clone was detected once. The chain combines TRBV2 with TRBJ2-7; TRBD2 aligns across 7 bases. V dropped 6 bases and J dropped 2; count of bases not matched to a gene: 7. The CDR3 has 14 residues. The germline gives CDR1 SNHLY, CDR2 FYNNEI. The CDR3 is CASSPGLDPYEQYF. In DNA, the CDR3 is TGTGCCAGCAGCCCCGGACTAGACCCCTACGAGCAGTACTTC.

This chain uses TRBV18 with TRBJ2-1; D call uncertain. Per germline, CDR1 KGHSH and CDR2 LQKENI. V was clipped by 3 bases and J by 9 bases, with 9 bases between them. There are 12 residues in the CDR3. CDR3 residues: CASSPRHFEQFF. CDR3 bases: TGTGCCAGCTCACCTAGACACTTTGAGCAGTTCTTC.

The V gene is TRBV4-2, the J gene TRBJ2-5, with unresolved D. Germline values: CDR1 LGHNA, CDR2 YNFKEQ. V gave up 0 bases and J gave up 5 bases, with 7 bases separating them. The CDR3 has 13 amino acids. The CDR3 region is CASSQDGLETQYF. The CDR3 nucleotides are TGTGCCAGCAGCCAAGATGGGCTGGAGACCCAGTACTTC.

V usage is TRBV9 and J usage is TRBJ2-2; TRBD2 matches 11 bases. Germline V gene data show CDR1 as SGDLS and CDR2 as YYNGEE. The CDR3 covers 16 residues. The J segment lost 5 bases and the V segment lost 2 bases, leaving 5 bases of the junction unmatched. The CDR3 nucleotides are TGTGCCAGCAGCGTGACTAGCGGGATAGAAACCGGGGAGCTGTTTTTT. It codes for CASSVTSGIETGELFF.

CDR3 sequence: CASSAGQPWTSGRITGELFF. The CDR3 nucleotides are TGTGCCAGCAGTGCCGGACAGCCTTGGACTAGCGGGAGGATCACCGGGGAGCTGTTTTTT. V usage is TRBV6-1 and J usage is TRBJ2-2; TRBD2 matches at 14 bases. Germline V gene sequence: CDR1 MNHNS, CDR2 SASEGT. CDR3 size: 20 residues. V was pared by 4 bases and J by 4 bases, with 14 bases of the junction left unmatched.